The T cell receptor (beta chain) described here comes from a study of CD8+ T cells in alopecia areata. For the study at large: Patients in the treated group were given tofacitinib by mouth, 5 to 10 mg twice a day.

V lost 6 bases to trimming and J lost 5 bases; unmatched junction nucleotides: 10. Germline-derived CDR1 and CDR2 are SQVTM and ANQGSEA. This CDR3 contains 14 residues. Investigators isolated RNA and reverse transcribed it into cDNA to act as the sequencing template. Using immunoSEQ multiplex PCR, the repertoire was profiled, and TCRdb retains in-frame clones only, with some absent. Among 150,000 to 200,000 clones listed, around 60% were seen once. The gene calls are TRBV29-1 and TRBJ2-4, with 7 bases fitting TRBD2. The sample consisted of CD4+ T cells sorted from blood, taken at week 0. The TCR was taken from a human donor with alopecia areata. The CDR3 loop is CSVTSTSGENIQYF. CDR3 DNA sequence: TGCAGCGTCACGTCGACCAGCGGGGAAAACATTCAGTACTTC.